A single sample is the source of the 10 T cell receptor beta chains below, sequenced in a study of post-analysis software for immune sequencing data. Findings of the study overall: Patients carried roughly five TRBV segments more frequently than controls did, and TRBV5-6, TRBV5-1 and TRBV20-1 were among them.

TCR beta cDNA libraries had unique molecular identifiers. TCRdb analysed the PCR reads with MiXCR anew, one entry per CDR3 protein. The sample comprises 740,000 or so distinct CDR3 sequences, roughly 50% of which are singletons, and under 6% rests with the top ten. These TCRs' antigens remain unknown. The sequenced sample consisted of blood. The receptors were sampled from a girl aged 10-17 years with multiple sclerosis.

This clonotype has only a few counts. The chain carries TRBV20-1 and TRBJ2-1; D not certain. Germline CDR1 and CDR2: DFQATT and SNEGSKA (reference sequence). Between the trimmed V and J ends, which lost 0 bases and 4 bases, there was a span of 4 bases. There are 12 residues in the CDR3. The CDR3 is CSARDLYNEQFF. CDR3 sequence (DNA): TGCAGTGCTAGAGATCTTTACAATGAGCAGTTCTTC.

This clonotype appeared a few times. A read error may produce the germline difference seen at one junction end. The chain links TRBV29-1 to TRBJ1-1, with D tentatively TRBD1 (6 bases). Germline V gene sequence: CDR1 SQVTM, CDR2 ANQGSEA. The CDR3 runs to 13 residues. The CDR3 DNA sequence: TGTAGCGGATTAACCAGGGGTGCCACTGAAGCTTTCTTT. Translating it yields CSGLTRGATEAFF.

V usage is TRBV28 and J usage is TRBJ2-5; tentatively, D is TRBD1 (5 bases). Germline CDR1 MDHEN, CDR2 SYDVKM. The V and J ends lost 4 bases and 3 bases respectively, with 12 bases between them. This CDR3 contains 14 residues. CDR3 sequence (DNA): TGTGCCAGCAGTTCATACAGGATTGAAGAGACCCAGTACTTC. Protein product: CASSSYRIEETQYF.

CDR3: CASGPPGTVNEQFF. As DNA, the CDR3 is TGTGCCAGCGGCCCGCCCGGGACTGTCAATGAGCAGTTCTTC. This chain uses TRBV28 with TRBJ2-1, with a tentative D call TRBD2 (6 bases). Germline V gives CDR1 MDHEN, CDR2 SYDVKM. V lost 8 bases and J lost 6, with 17 bases in between. This CDR3 has 14 amino acids.

The sample holds a few counts of this clonotype. The chain couples TRBV12-3 or TRBV12-4 to TRBJ2-5; 11 bases fit TRBD1. V dropped 5 bases and J dropped 5; count of bases not matched to a gene: 7. The CDR3 has 15 amino acids. The CDR3 is CASSNGQGAGETQYF. As DNA, the CDR3 is TGTGCCAGCAGTAACGGACAGGGGGCGGGGGAGACCCAGTACTTC.

V is TRBV5-1 and J is TRBJ2-3; D remains unclear. The CDR3 spans 14 residues. CDR1 and CDR2 (germline): SGHRS, YFSETQ. The V end was cut by 5 bases, the J end by 2 bases, with 12 bases between. The CDR3 region is CASRIEDSTDTQYF. CDR3 in DNA: TGCGCCAGCAGAATAGAAGATTCCACAGATACGCAGTATTTT.

V and J are TRBV18 and TRBJ2-4, with D unclear. The CDR3 spans 15 residues. V lost 2 bases and J 0 bases, leaving 8 bases between the germline ends. Germline assignment: CDR1 KGHSH and CDR2 LQKENI. CDR3 sequence (DNA): TGTGCCAGCTCACCAATGGAGATAGCCAAAAACATTCAGTACTTC. It codes for CASSPMEIAKNIQYF. The full variable domain, with the rest looked up from reference TRBV18 and TRBJ2-4, is NAGVMQNPRHLVRRRGQEARLRCSPMKGHSHVYWYRQLPEEGLKFMVYLQKENIIDESGMPKERFSAEFPKEGPSILRIQQVVRGDSAAYFCASSPMEIAKNIQYFGAGTRLSVL.

V usage is TRBV27 and J usage is TRBJ1-2; 11 bases agree with TRBD1. Germline CDR1 is MNHEY and CDR2 is SMNVEV (reference sequence). Unmatched junction bases numbered 3, after V lost 4 bases and J lost 8 bases. The CDR3 is made up of 13 amino acids. The CDR3 spells CASSWTGGQGYTF. CDR3 bases: TGTGCCAGCAGTTGGACAGGGGGCCAAGGCTACACCTTC.

The chain is built from TRBV5-1 and TRBJ2-1; a possible D gene is TRBD2 (5 bases). The V end was cut by 3 bases, the J end by 5 bases, with 12 bases between. The CDR3 is 14 residues long. Germline V gene lookup returns CDR1 SGHRS and CDR2 YFSETQ. In nucleotides, the CDR3 is TGCGCCAGCAGCTGGCTGGACGGGAACAATGAGCAGTTCTTC. Translated, it gives CASSWLDGNNEQFF.

This sequence joins TRBV6-6 and TRBJ2-7; 8 bases map to TRBD2. The CDR3 covers 15 residues. Germline V gives CDR1 MNHNY, CDR2 SVGAGI (reference sequence). The V segment lost 7 bases and the J segment 2 bases; nucleotides outside the gene matches: 10. CDR3 sequence (DNA): TGTGCCAGCAAAGACTGGCGGGGGGCTACCTACGAGCAGTACTTC. Its protein product is CASKDWRGATYEQYF.